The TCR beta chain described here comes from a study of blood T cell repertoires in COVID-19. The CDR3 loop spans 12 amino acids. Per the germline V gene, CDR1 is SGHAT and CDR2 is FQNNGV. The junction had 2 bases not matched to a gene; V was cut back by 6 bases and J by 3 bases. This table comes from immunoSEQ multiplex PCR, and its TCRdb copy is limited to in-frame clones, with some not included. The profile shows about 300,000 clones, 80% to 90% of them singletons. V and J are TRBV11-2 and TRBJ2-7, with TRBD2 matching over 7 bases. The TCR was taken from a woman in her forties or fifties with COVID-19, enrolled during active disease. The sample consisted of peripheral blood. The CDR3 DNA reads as TGTGCCAGCAGATGGGAGGGCTACGAGCAGTACTTC. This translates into CASRWEGYEQYF.